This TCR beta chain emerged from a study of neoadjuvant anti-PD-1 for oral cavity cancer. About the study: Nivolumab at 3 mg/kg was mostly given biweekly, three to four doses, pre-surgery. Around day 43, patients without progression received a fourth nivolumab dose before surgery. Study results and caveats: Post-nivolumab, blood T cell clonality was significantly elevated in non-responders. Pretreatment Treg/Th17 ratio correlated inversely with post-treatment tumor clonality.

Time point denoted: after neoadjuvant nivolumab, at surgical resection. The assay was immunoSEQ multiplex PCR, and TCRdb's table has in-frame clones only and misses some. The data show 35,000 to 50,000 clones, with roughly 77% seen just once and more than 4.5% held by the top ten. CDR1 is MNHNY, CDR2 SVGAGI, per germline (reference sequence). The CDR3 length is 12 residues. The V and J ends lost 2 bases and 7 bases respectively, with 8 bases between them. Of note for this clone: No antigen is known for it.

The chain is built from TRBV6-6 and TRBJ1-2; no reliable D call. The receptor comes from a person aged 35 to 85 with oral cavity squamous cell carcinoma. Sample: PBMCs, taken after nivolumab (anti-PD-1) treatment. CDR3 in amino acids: CASSYKGIGYTF. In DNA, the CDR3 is TGTGCCAGCAGTTACAAAGGGATTGGCTACACCTTC.